The present T cell receptor (beta chain) was sequenced within a study of blood T cell repertoires in COVID-19. The wider study: T cells, B-cell-depleted T cells, or PBMCs provided the cDNA or gDNA that served as material.

In the original workflow: Estimated nucleated cell counts came from reference gene primer amplification. Profiling relied on immunoSEQ multiplex PCR, and the TCRdb table lists in-frame clones only, not all of them. D and trimming come from the DNA, and the V and J calls and clone size come from that table. The data contain some 160,000 clones, 79% of them singletons. This CDR3 comprises 15 residues. Germline trimming cut 3 bases from V and 0 bases from J; bases unmatched to any gene: 4. The germline V gene encodes CDR1 MDHEN and CDR2 SYDVKM. Details on this clone: The identical CDR3 is also encoded by other nucleotide sequences in the sample.

The J gene is TRBJ1-2, the V gene TRBV28; 7 positions match TRBD1. Material: PBMCs or T cells enriched from blood (not recorded which). This TCR was recovered from a woman in her seventies in a cohort exposed to, infected with or recovered from COVID-19 (not recorded which). CDR3: CASSLAQGANYGYTF. CDR3 DNA sequence: TGTGCCAGCAGTTTGGCGCAGGGGGCTAACTATGGCTACACCTTC.